The 17 T cell receptor beta chains given below trace back to one sample, sequenced in a study of shared clonotypes between healthy human individuals. Assay: immunoSEQ multiplex PCR; the TCRdb copy retains only in-frame clones and omits some. The sample records over 2,000,000 clones, about 93% being singletons. Positively selected for CCR7, the CD45RO-negative cells used as naive CD8 cells excluded terminally differentiated effector memory CD45RA+ cells. The sample consisted of naive CD8+ T cells from PBMCs. The receptors shown here come from a young man in good health. Some clones in this sample may be carry-over from other donors' samples.

V usage is TRBV7-9 and J usage is TRBJ1-1; no firm D call. Trimming cost V 5 bases and J 1 base, with 14 bases left between them. CDR3 length: 15 residues. Germline assignment: CDR1 SEHNR and CDR2 FQNEAQ (reference sequence). CDR3 DNA sequence: TGTGCCAGCAGCCAACTTCCGGCCGCGAACACTGAAGCTTTCTTT. Translated, it gives CASSQLPAANTEAFF.

The gene calls are TRBV28 and TRBJ1-3; D is undetermined. V was shortened by 4 bases and J by 10 bases, with 8 bases between the two germline ends. There are 11 residues in the CDR3. CDR1 and CDR2 from the germline V gene are MDHEN and SYDVKM. CDR3 loop: CASSSDDTIYF. In DNA form, the CDR3 reads TGTGCCAGCAGTTCCGATGATACCATATATTTT.

The genes are TRBV4-3 and TRBJ2-3; the match to TRBD1 covers 7 bases. V lost 3 bases and J lost 2; bases outside the gene matches: 8. The germline CDR1 and CDR2 sequences are LGHNA and YSLEER. The CDR3 consists of 16 residues. CDR3 DNA sequence: TGCGCCAGCAGCCATTTCAGGGGGAACCCCACAGATACGCAGTATTTT. Protein: CASSHFRGNPTDTQYF.

The CDR3 DNA reads as TGTGCCAGCAGCACCCGCGGCGTACCCCGGACCTACGAGCAGTACTTC. This translates into CASSTRGVPRTYEQYF. This sequence joins TRBV11-2 and TRBJ2-7, with no clear D. Per germline, CDR1 SGHAT and CDR2 FQNNGV. The CDR3 is made up of 16 amino acids. V dropped 5 bases and J dropped 2 bases, with 19 bases sitting between them.

The table lists this clone with a count of one. The chain carries TRBV5-4 and TRBJ2-1; D unclear. The V gene lost 4 bases and the J gene lost 4 bases, with 15 bases spanning the gap. Germline lookup yields CDR1 SGHNT and CDR2 YYREEE (reference sequence). The CDR3 is 15 amino acids. The CDR3, as DNA: TGTGCCAGCAGCAGCACAACGGGTGCTTACAATGAGCAGTTCTTC. It yields the protein CASSSTTGAYNEQFF.

The chain joins TRBV4-3 to TRBJ2-7; D could derive from TRBD1 or TRBD2 (5 bases each). Looked up from germline, CDR1 is LGHNA and CDR2 is YSLEER. The CDR3 length is 14 residues. The V end was cut by 1 base, the J end by 1 base, with 8 bases between. The CDR3 DNA follows: TGCGCCAGCAGCCAAGGGGACGGGTCCTACGAGCAGTACTTC. Its protein product is CASSQGDGSYEQYF.

The chain joins TRBV28 to TRBJ2-2, with 9 bases lining up with TRBD2. Germline CDR1 MDHEN, CDR2 SYDVKM. Unmatched junction bases numbered 9, after V lost 7 bases and J lost 6 bases. The CDR3 runs 15 residues. The CDR3 sequence is CASTLGLAGSGELFF. For the CDR3, the DNA is TGTGCCAGCACGCTGGGGCTAGCGGGGTCCGGGGAGCTGTTTTTT.

V and J are TRBV27 and TRBJ1-2; D not resolved. The germline V gene has CDR1 MNHEY and CDR2 SMNVEV (reference sequence). Between the trimmed V and J ends, which lost 2 bases and 4 bases, there was a span of 8 bases. This CDR3 is 13 amino acids long. The CDR3 DNA reads TGTGCCAGCAGTTTAGGATTCCTCTATGGCTACACCTTC. Protein sequence: CASSLGFLYGYTF.

The chain links TRBV7-9 to TRBJ2-7, with 14 bases lining up with TRBD2. The CDR3 loop spans 15 amino acids. The V segment lost 4 bases and the J segment 2 bases; nucleotides outside the gene matches: 1. Germline V gives CDR1 SEHNR, CDR2 FQNEAQ (reference sequence). Here the CDR3 reads CASSSTSGRAYEQYF. CDR3 nucleotide sequence: TGTGCCAGCAGCTCGACTAGCGGGAGGGCCTACGAGCAGTACTTC.

V is TRBV5-4 and J is TRBJ2-1; a weak D match, TRBD2 (5 bases). Germline CDR1 is SGHNT and CDR2 is YYREEE (reference sequence). Trimming stripped 0 bases from V and 7 bases from J, with 8 bases between. This CDR3 comprises 13 residues. CDR3 coding DNA: TGTGCCAGCAGCTTGGGGCGGAGGAATGAGCAGTTCTTC. This encodes CASSLGRRNEQFF.

In the case of this clone: The sample carries other DNA sequences with the same CDR3. This sequence joins TRBV6-5 and TRBJ2-7; D gene uncertain. The CDR3 has 13 residues. CDR1 and CDR2 from the germline V gene are MNHEY and SVGAGI. The germline V and J ends were trimmed by 2 bases and 3 bases, with 8 bases remaining between them. The chain's CDR3 is CASSYGRVYEQYF. For the CDR3, the DNA is TGTGCCAGCAGTTACGGTCGGGTCTACGAGCAGTACTTC.

This chain joins TRBV4-3 and TRBJ2-3, with D possibly TRBD1 on 6 matching bases. CDR3 length equals 16 residues. The germline V gene has CDR1 LGHNA and CDR2 YSLEER. Between the trimmed V and J ends, which lost 1 base and 1 base, there was a span of 12 bases. The CDR3: CASSQGGWGRTDTQYF. Here the CDR3 DNA reads TGCGCCAGCAGCCAAGGCGGATGGGGGCGCACAGATACGCAGTATTTT.

The chain links TRBV27 to TRBJ1-1; D unresolved. The germline V gene has CDR1 MNHEY and CDR2 SMNVEV (reference sequence). The ends were cut back, 5 bases at V and 4 bases at J, with 14 bases in the middle. The CDR3 runs to 14 residues. CDR3 in amino acids: CASSLNSQPTEAFF. DNA of the CDR3: TGTGCCAGCAGTCTAAATTCACAGCCCACTGAAGCTTTCTTT.

On this clone itself: This sample includes further DNA sequences coding for the same CDR3. The rearrangement joins TRBV9 to TRBJ2-1; unclear D gene. This CDR3 is 14 amino acids long. Germline V gene sequence: CDR1 SGDLS, CDR2 YYNGEE. The V end was cut by 0 bases, the J end by 5 bases, with 9 bases between. CDR3 DNA: TGTGCCAGCAGCGTAGTGTCCAGAGACAATGAGCAGTTCTTC. The encoded protein is CASSVVSRDNEQFF.

The chain employs TRBV7-8 and TRBJ2-1, with unresolved D. CDR3 length equals 16 residues. The V gene lost 1 base and the J gene lost 5 bases, with 15 bases spanning the gap. The V gene's germline CDR1 is SGHVS and CDR2 FQNEAQ. CDR3 region: CASSLEHSLRHNEQFF. CDR3 bases: TGTGCCAGCAGCTTAGAGCACAGTCTAAGACACAATGAGCAGTTCTTC.

Points on this clone: Additional DNA sequences in this sample encode the identical CDR3. J is TRBJ1-3 and V is TRBV9; weak D call: TRBD1 (5 bases). Germline loops: CDR1 SGDLS, CDR2 YYNGEE. V lost 0 bases to trimming and J lost 1 base, with 8 bases between them. The CDR3 sequence is 15 residues long. The DNA for the CDR3 is TGTGCCAGCAGCGTAGGCGGGGGTTCTGGAAACACCATATATTTT. Its translation is CASSVGGGSGNTIYF.

The chain couples TRBV25-1 to TRBJ2-1; D is ambiguous. Germline V gene lookup returns CDR1 MGHDK and CDR2 SYGVNS. V lost 8 bases and J 10 bases, leaving 9 bases between the germline ends. The CDR3 has 10 amino acids. As DNA, the CDR3 is TGTGCCAGCCCGGTGCGGGAGCAGTTCTTC. Translating gives CASPVREQFF.